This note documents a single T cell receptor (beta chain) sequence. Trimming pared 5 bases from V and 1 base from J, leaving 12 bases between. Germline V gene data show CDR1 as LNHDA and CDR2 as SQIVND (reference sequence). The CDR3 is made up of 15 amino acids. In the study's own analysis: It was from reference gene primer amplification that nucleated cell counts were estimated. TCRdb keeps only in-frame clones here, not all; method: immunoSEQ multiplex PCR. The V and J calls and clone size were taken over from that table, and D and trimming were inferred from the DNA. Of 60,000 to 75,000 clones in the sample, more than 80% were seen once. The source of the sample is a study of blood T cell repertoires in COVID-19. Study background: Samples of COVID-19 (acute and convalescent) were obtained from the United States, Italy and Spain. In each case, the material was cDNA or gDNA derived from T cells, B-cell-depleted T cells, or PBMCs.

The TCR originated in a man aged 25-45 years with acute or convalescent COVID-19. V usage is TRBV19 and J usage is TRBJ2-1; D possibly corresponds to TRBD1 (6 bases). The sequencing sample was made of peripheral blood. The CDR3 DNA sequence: TGTGCCAGTAGTCCATTCCAGGGGTCCTACAATGAGCAGTTCTTC. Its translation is CASSPFQGSYNEQFF.